The entry below gives a single TCR beta chain sequence along with its context. Trimming cost V 1 base and J 0 bases, with 13 bases left between them. The CDR3 contains 17 residues. Per germline, CDR1 LGHNA and CDR2 YSLEER. The entry originates in a study of blood T cell repertoires in COVID-19. Study at large: Samples representing acute and convalescent COVID-19 were sourced from the United States, Italy and Spain. T cells, B-cell-depleted T cells, or PBMCs provided the cDNA or gDNA that served as material.

In the source study's methods: Quantification of nucleated cells was approximated via reference gene primer amplification. Sequencing was performed with immunoSEQ multiplex PCR; in TCRdb, only in-frame clones are kept and a portion is missing. Clonal size and the V and J genes are those of that table, whereas D and trimming came from the DNA. The table records some 30,000 clones, 85% to 90% of them present only once. Sequenced sample: peripheral blood. The clonotype was recovered from a woman aged 70-85 years with active COVID-19. The genes are TRBV4-3 and TRBJ2-1; D gene ambiguous. Here the CDR3 DNA reads TGCGCCAGCAGCCAAGGATCGGGTCTTAGCTCCTACAATGAGCAGTTCTTC. Its protein is CASSQGSGLSSYNEQFF.